This is a list of T cell receptor beta chains from one sample in a study of cytomegalovirus exposure and HLA in healthy donors. Sequenced by immunoSEQ multiplex PCR; TCRdb stores in-frame clones only, minus some. With 170,000 or so clones in the sample, the ten largest clones hold roughly 1.9%. The specimen sequenced was PBMCs. These receptors all come from a man aged 25 to 45 in good health and CMV-seronegative. Each CDR3 is given with its conserved first and last residue. The D gene is left open where the match is weak.

j_call	d_call	v_call	cdr3_aa	cdr3_nt
TRBJ2-1	TRBD2	TRBV7-9	CASRRLAGDNEQFF	TGTGCCAGCAGAAGACTAGCGGGAGACAATGAGCAGTTCTTC
TRBJ1-4	.	TRBV4-1	CASKNTATNEKLFF	TGCGCCAGCAAGAACACCGCAACTAATGAAAAACTGTTTTTT
TRBJ2-5	.	TRBV6-1	CASTRNWTGKETQYF	TGTGCCAGCACCAGAAACTGGACTGGAAAAGAGACCCAGTACTTC
TRBJ2-2	TRBD1	TRBV19	CASSIRGQGTTGELFF	TGTGCCAGTAGTATACGAGGACAGGGGACCACCGGGGAGCTGTTTTTT
TRBJ1-2	TRBD1	TRBV18	CASSSDRNYGYTF	TGTGCCAGCTCATCGGACAGGAACTATGGCTACACCTTC
TRBJ2-5	.	TRBV4-1	CASSRGPVQETQYF	TGCGCCAGCAGCCGGGGGCCAGTCCAAGAGACCCAGTACTTC
TRBJ1-2	.	TRBV5-4	CASSLVYGYTF	TGTGCCAGCAGCCTCGTCTATGGCTACACCTTC
TRBJ2-1	TRBD2	TRBV9	CASTASAGANEQFF	TGTGCCAGCACAGCGTCTGCGGGAGCCAATGAGCAGTTCTTC
TRBJ1-1	TRBD1	TRBV5-6	CASSPDRGWAEAFF	TGTGCCAGCAGCCCGGACAGGGGGTGGGCTGAAGCTTTCTTT
TRBJ2-2	TRBD2	TRBV11-2	CASSLEGTSVTGELFF	TGTGCCAGCAGCTTAGAAGGGACTAGCGTAACCGGGGAGCTGTTTTTT
TRBJ1-1	.	TRBV4-3	CASSLKTGGFTEAFF	TGCGCCAGCAGCCTTAAAACGGGGGGATTCACTGAAGCTTTCTTT